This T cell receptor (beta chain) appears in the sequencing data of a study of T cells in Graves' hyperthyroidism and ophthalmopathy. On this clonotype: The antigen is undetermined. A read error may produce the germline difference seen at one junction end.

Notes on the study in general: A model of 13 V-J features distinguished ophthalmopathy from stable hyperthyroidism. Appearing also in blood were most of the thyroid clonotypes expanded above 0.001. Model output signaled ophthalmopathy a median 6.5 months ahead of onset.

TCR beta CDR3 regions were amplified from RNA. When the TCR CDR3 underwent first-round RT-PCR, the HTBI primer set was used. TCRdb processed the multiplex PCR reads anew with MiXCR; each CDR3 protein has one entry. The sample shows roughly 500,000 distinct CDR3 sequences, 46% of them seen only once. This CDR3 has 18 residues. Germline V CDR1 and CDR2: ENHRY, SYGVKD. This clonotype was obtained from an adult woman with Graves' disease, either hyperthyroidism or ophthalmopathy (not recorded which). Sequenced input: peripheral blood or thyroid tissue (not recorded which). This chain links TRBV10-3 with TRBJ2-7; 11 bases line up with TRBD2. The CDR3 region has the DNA TGTGCCAGCAGTTTAGTCCTAGCGGGAGGTCACCTCAACTACGAGCAGTACTTC. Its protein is CASSLVLAGGHLNYEQYF.